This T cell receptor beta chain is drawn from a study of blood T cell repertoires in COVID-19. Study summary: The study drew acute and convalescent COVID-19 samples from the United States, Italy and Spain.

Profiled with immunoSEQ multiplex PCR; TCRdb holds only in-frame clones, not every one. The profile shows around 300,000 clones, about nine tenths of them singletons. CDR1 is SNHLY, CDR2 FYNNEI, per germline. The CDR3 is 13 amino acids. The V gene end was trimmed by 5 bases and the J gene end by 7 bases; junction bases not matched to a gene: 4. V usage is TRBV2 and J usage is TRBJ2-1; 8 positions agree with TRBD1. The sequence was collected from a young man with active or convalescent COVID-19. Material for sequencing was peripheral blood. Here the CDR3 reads CASSLDRENEQFF. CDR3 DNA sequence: TGTGCCAGCAGTTTGGACAGGGAGAATGAGCAGTTCTTC.